The sequence of this TCR beta chain was determined in a study of early T cells in non-severe SARS-CoV-2 infection. Study context: It was bulk RNA from unsorted whole blood that was sequenced, and the chains were unpaired.

Attachment of unique molecular identifiers was made to individual cDNA molecules. TCRdb re-called the 5' RACE reads with MiXCR, one entry per CDR3 protein. This repertoire shows tens of thousands of distinct CDR3 sequences, over 15% found once; its top ten account for 4.5% to 6.5%. This CDR3 contains 14 residues. V dropped 3 bases and J dropped 0 bases, with 11 bases sitting between them. From germline, CDR1 is SQVTM and CDR2 ANQGSEA. This clonotype turned up a few times. No antigen is known for it. Overall study findings and caveats: VDJdb matches were skewed toward anti-spike CD8 T cell responses.

The sample consisted of whole blood, taken at baseline. The TCR originated in an adult who was a healthcare worker with PCR-confirmed SARS-CoV-2 infection or an uninfected control (not recorded which). The gene calls are TRBV29-1 and TRBJ1-2, with D tentatively TRBD1 (5 bases). The CDR3 DNA follows: TGCAGCGTTGAGACAGAAACTTCTAACTATGGCTACACCTTC. Protein: CSVETETSNYGYTF.